These 15 T cell receptor beta chains were sequenced from one sample in a study of T-cell memory formation after mild COVID-19. A single record per CDR3 protein comes from TCRdb applying MiXCR to the 5' RACE reads. The sample holds around 36,000 distinct CDR3 sequences, 9.5% to 12% seen once. Sequenced: PBMCs or a T cell subset sorted from them (not recorded which). These receptors all stem from a man aged 18 to 29 who had mild COVID-19 (a few samples of this study predate the infection). Cell type and time point are not known.

This clonotype was observed a few times. The genes are TRBV4-1 and TRBJ1-5; D perhaps matches TRBD1 (6 bases). The CDR3 covers 15 residues. Germline V gives CDR1 MGHRA, CDR2 YSYEKL. Trimming took off 0 bases at V and 1 base at J, with 7 bases between the two ends. The DNA of the CDR3 is TGCGCCAGCAGCCAAGACACAGGGAGCAATCAGCCCCAGCATTTT. This codes for CASSQDTGSNQPQHF.

At least ten counts were recorded for this clonotype. The gene calls are TRBV6-5 and TRBJ2-7, with D perhaps assigned TRBD1 or TRBD2 (5 bases each). The CDR3 has 13 residues. Per germline, CDR1 MNHEY and CDR2 SVGAGI. V lost 4 bases to trimming and J lost 4 bases, with 11 bases between them. The CDR3 DNA follows: TGTGCCAGCAGTTCCTTTGGGGGATACGAGCAGTACTTC. Translation gives CASSSFGGYEQYF.

This clonotype was recorded at least ten times. The chain joins TRBV6-1 to TRBJ2-2; TRBD2 is a possible D gene (6 bases). There are 15 residues in the CDR3. V was clipped by 6 bases and J by 10 bases, with 21 bases between them. CDR1 and CDR2 from the germline V gene are MNHNS and SASEGT. CDR3 sequence (DNA): TGTGCCAGCAGAGGCAGGGACTCAGCGTTGGAGGAGCTGTTTTTT. It codes for CASRGRDSALEELFF.

This clonotype was observed a handful of times. The chain couples TRBV5-4 to TRBJ2-3, with 10 bases aligning to TRBD2. CDR1 is SGHNT, CDR2 YYREEE, per germline (reference sequence). V trimming: 4 bases; J trimming: 4 bases; junction bases outside the gene matches: 6. The CDR3 has 15 residues. The CDR3 nucleotides are TGTGCCAGCAGCGTGGGACTAGCGAGGGCAGATACGCAGTATTTT. Its translation is CASSVGLARADTQYF.

This clonotype was counted ten times or more. This chain joins TRBV5-1 and TRBJ2-2; D perhaps matches TRBD2 (6 bases). V gave up 0 bases and J gave up 1 base, with 10 bases separating them. CDR1 is SGHRS and CDR2 is YFSETQ in the germline V gene. This CDR3 comprises 16 residues. CDR3 nucleotides: TGCGCCAGCAGCTTGGGGGGACTCCTGAACACCGGGGAGCTGTTTTTT. Amino acid sequence: CASSLGGLLNTGELFF.

This clonotype occurred many times. DNA for the CDR3: TGTGCCAGCAGCTTATGGGGACTAGCGGGGGTAAAAGGGGATACGCAGTATTTT. Translation gives CASSLWGLAGVKGDTQYF. V and J are TRBV7-2 and TRBJ2-3; TRBD2 matches 14 bases. CDR3 length equals 18 residues. The V gene's germline CDR1 is SGHTA and CDR2 FQGNSA. Trimming at V came to 2 bases and at J to 6 bases, leaving 10 bases not matched to a gene. The entire variable domain, with the rest obtained from reference TRBV7-2 and TRBJ2-3, is as follows: GAGVSQSPSNKVTEKGKDVELRCDPISGHTALYWYRQSLGQGLEFLIYFQGNSAPDKSGLPSDRFSAERTGGSVSTLTIQRTQQEDSAVYLCASSLWGLAGVKGDTQYFGPGTRLTVL.

In this sample, this clonotype turned up many times. The chain recombines TRBV12-3 or TRBV12-4 with TRBJ1-1; D is unclear. The CDR3 sequence is 14 residues long. Trimming took off 2 bases at V and 1 base at J, with 8 bases between the two ends. The CDR3 region has the DNA TGTGCCAGCAGTTTAAACCTAGAGAACACTGAAGCTTTCTTT. Protein product: CASSLNLENTEAFF.

This clonotype was detected many times. The chain joins TRBV20-1 to TRBJ2-1; a weak D match, TRBD2 (5 bases). Germline loops: CDR1 DFQATT, CDR2 SNEGSKA (reference sequence). V lost 8 bases and J 0 bases, leaving 11 bases between the germline ends. This CDR3 has 13 amino acids. DNA for the CDR3: TGCAGTTCAGCGGCCAGCTCCTACAATGAGCAGTTCTTC. Its protein product is CSSAASSYNEQFF.

This clonotype occurred many times. J is TRBJ2-5 and V is TRBV5-1, with TRBD2 matching over 12 bases. V lost 4 bases to trimming and J lost 5 bases; unmatched junction nucleotides: 9. Germline V gene sequence: CDR1 SGHRS, CDR2 YFSETQ. CDR3 length equals 16 residues. The CDR3 spells CASSPRLAGAGETQYF. For the CDR3, the DNA is TGCGCCAGCAGCCCGAGACTAGCGGGGGCGGGGGAGACCCAGTACTTC.

The CDR3 DNA follows: TGTGCCAGCAGTCCCGACAGGATGAGTGGCTACACCTTC. It translates to CASSPDRMSGYTF. The J gene is TRBJ1-2, the V gene TRBV6-5; D might be TRBD1 (6 bases). In germline, CDR1 is MNHEY, CDR2 SVGAGI. The V end lost 5 bases, the J end lost 7 bases, and 14 bases lay between the germline ends. The CDR3 totals 13 residues.

There are many counts of this clonotype. The chain couples TRBV5-1 to TRBJ1-5; D is unresolved. Trimming took off 2 bases at V and 6 bases at J, with 12 bases between the two ends. The CDR3 extends over 14 amino acids. The germline gives CDR1 SGHRS, CDR2 YFSETQ. The CDR3 nucleotides read TGCGCCAGCAGCTTTGGCAGTGAAGGTCAGCCCCAGCATTTT. Its translation: CASSFGSEGQPQHF.

This clonotype was counted at least ten times. The chain recombines TRBV7-9 with TRBJ2-7; TRBD1 might be the D (5 bases). Trimming left V 1 base short and J 5 bases short, with 12 bases between. Germline assignment: CDR1 SEHNR and CDR2 FQNEAQ (reference sequence). The CDR3 consists of 14 residues. CDR3 protein: CASSLGSGRNEQYF. CDR3 DNA: TGTGCCAGCAGCTTAGGGTCAGGGCGGAACGAGCAGTACTTC.

This clonotype came up many times. The genes are TRBV4-3 and TRBJ2-4, with 8 bases lining up with TRBD2. The CDR3 totals 21 residues. Germline CDR1 LGHNA, CDR2 YSLEER. V trimming: 2 bases; J trimming: 0 bases; junction bases outside the gene matches: 18. CDR3 sequence reads: CASSQFRGERGGTLAKNIQYF. The CDR3 DNA is TGCGCCAGCAGCCAATTCAGGGGCGAACGGGGGGGAACCCTAGCCAAAAACATTCAGTACTTC.

This clonotype was picked up a small number of times. The chain combines TRBV6-5 with TRBJ1-1, with no clear D. The CDR3 extends over 14 amino acids. The V gene lost 0 bases and the J gene lost 1 base, with 6 bases spanning the gap. From germline, CDR1 is MNHEY and CDR2 SVGAGI. The CDR3 reads CASSYSGRNTEAFF. Written as DNA, the CDR3 is TGTGCCAGCAGTTACTCCGGCAGGAACACTGAAGCTTTCTTT.

There are many counts of this clonotype. The chain is built from TRBV4-2 and TRBJ2-3; 9 bases are a match to TRBD2. With 1 base clipped from V and 2 bases from J, the junction kept 4 bases outside the gene matches. Per the germline V gene, CDR1 is LGHNA and CDR2 is YNFKEQ. The CDR3 sequence is 16 residues long. CDR3 in amino acids: CASSQAGLAPTDTQYF. The CDR3 coding sequence is TGTGCCAGCAGCCAAGCGGGACTAGCCCCCACAGATACGCAGTATTTT.